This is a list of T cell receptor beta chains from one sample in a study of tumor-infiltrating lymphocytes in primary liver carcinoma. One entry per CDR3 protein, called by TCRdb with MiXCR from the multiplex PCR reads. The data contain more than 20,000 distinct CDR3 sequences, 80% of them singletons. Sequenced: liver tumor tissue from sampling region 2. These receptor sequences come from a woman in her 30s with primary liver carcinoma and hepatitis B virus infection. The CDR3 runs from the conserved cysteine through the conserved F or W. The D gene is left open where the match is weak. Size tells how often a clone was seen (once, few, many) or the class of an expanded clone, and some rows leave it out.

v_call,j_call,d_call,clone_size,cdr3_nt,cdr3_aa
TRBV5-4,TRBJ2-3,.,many,TGTGCCGGCAGCCCGCCCGGGACGGAGGCGGATACGCAGTACTTT,CAGSPPGTEADTQYF
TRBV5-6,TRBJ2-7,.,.,TGTGTCAACAGCTTGAGGGGTAACGAGCAGTACTTC,CVNSLRGNEQYF
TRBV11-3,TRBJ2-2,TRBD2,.,TGTGCCAGCAGCTTACGCCAGACTAGCGGGAGGGCCGGAAAGGACGGGGAGCTGTTCTTT,CASSLRQTSGRAGKDGELFF
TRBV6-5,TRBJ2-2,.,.,TGTGCCAGTAGTCCGCGGACAGTGTTCACCGGGGAACTGTTTTTT,CASSPRTVFTGELFF
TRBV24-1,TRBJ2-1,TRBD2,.,TGTACCACCAGTGACTCTAGCGGGAAGTGGGGGCAGTTCTTC,CTTSDSSGKWGQFF
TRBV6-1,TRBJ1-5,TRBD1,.,TGTGTCAGCTGTGAACAGGGGAGCGTCCCCAGTGAGCCCCAGCATTTT,CVSCEQGSVPSEPQHF
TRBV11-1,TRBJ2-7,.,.,TGTACCAGCAGCTTAGGATACCTCCGTGGGCAGTATTTC,CTSSLGYLRGQYF
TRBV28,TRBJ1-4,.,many,TGTGCCAGCACGACCCGGGGGGCAAGAGAAAAACTGTTTTTT,CASTTRGAREKLFF
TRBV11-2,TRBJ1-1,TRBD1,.,TGTGCCAGCAGTACTCGGGACAGGGGGCGCAAGAGGTGGAGTAACATTGAAGCTTTCTTT,CASSTRDRGRKRWSNIEAFF
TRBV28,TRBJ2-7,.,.,TGTGTCAGCAGTCCGTCGGGACACCCGGTGCCATACGAGCAGTACTTC,CVSSPSGHPVPYEQYF
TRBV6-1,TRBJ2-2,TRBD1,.,TGTGCCTGCAGTGAAACCCTTCCAGGGGGCGCCGCGAATACCGGGGAGCTGTTTTTT,CACSETLPGGAANTGELFF
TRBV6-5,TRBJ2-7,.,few,TGTGCCAGCAGTTACAAAGACAACATCTCCTACGAGCAGTACTTC,CASSYKDNISYEQYF
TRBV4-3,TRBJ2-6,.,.,TGCGCCAGCTACCAAGAGAGTAGCGAGATAGGCTCTGAGGCCAACGTCCTGACTTTC,CASYQESSEIGSEANVLTF
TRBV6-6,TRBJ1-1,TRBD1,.,TGTGCCAACGGTTACTCGGGACAGGGGGGCACTGAAGCTCCCTTT,CANGYSGQGGTEAPF
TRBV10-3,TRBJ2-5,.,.,TGTGCCATCTGTGAGTCAGCCACCAGACAAGAGACCCAGTACTTC,CAICESATRQETQYF
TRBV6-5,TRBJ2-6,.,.,TGTGCCAGTAAGACATACAGAGGGCGCGTCTCTGGGGCCAACGTCCTGAATTTC,CASKTYRGRVSGANVLNF
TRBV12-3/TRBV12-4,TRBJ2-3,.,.,TGTGCAATCAGTTTTCCCCCTCCTAGCACAGATACACAGTATTTT,CAISFPPPSTDTQYF
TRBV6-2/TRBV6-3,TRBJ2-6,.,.,TGTGCCAGCAGCCCCCCGGGGCCTTACTCTGGGGCCAACGTCCTGACTTTC,CASSPPGPYSGANVLTF
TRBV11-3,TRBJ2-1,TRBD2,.,TGTACCAGCAGCTTCCTAGCGGATATATCCTACAATGGGCTGTTCTTC,CTSSFLADISYNGLFF
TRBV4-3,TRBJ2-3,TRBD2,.,TGCGCAAGCAGTCAAGAAGGTCTAGCGGGAGGGCCAATAGATACGCAGTATTTT,CASSQEGLAGGPIDTQYF
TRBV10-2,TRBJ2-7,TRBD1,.,TGCGCCAGCAGTGAGTCTCTCCTAGGACAGGGGGGCCACGAGCAGTACTTC,CASSESLLGQGGHEQYF
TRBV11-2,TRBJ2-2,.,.,TGTTCCAGCAGCTTAGTTCAGGACTGGGGGCGCCGGGAGCTGTTTTTT,CSSSLVQDWGRRELFF
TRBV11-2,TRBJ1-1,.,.,TGTGCCAGCAGCTTAAAAAGAGGGAAGTTAAATGAGGCTTCCTTT,CASSLKRGKLNEASF
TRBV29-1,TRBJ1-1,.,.,TGCAGCGTTTATTACGGTCTGAACACTGAGGCTCTCTTT,CSVYYGLNTEALF
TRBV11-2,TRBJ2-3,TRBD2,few,TGTGCCAGTAACTTTACCTTTGGGACTAGCGGGAGTTTAGATACGCAGTATTTT,CASNFTFGTSGSLDTQYF
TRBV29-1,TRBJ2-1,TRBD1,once,TGCAACACCGGAAGACAGGGAACCAATGGGCAGTTCTTC,CNTGRQGTNGQFF
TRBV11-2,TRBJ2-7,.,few,TGTGCCAGCAGCTTTGGCTCAAACGACGAGCAGTACTTT,CASSFGSNDEQYF